Below, 30 T cell receptor beta chains from the same sample are listed, as sequenced in a study of T cell repertoires in cytomegalovirus infection. TCRdb fed the reads into MiXCR, producing one record per CDR3 protein. The sample lists about 320,000 distinct CDR3 sequences; 8% to 10% were seen once. The sample comprised PBMCs. The receptor source for this set is a human donor in good health (CMV status not recorded). Some clones in this sample may be carry-over from other donors' samples.

This clonotype was seen at least ten times. The gene calls are TRBV4-1 and TRBJ1-1, with D tentatively TRBD1 (6 bases). CDR1 is MGHRA, CDR2 YSYEKL, per germline. Trimming cost V 5 bases and J 2 bases, with 12 bases left between them. This CDR3 spans 14 amino acids. DNA of the CDR3: TGCGCCAGCAGCACGGACAGTATTAACACTGAAGCTTTCTTT. Amino acid sequence: CASSTDSINTEAFF.

This clonotype was seen repeatedly, ten times or more. The chain carries TRBV12-3 or TRBV12-4 and TRBJ1-5; 8 bases are shared with TRBD1. V trimming: 5 bases; J trimming: 12 bases; junction bases outside the gene matches: 6. CDR3 size: 12 residues. The CDR3 sequence: CASSPGQGGQHF. The CDR3 DNA reads TGTGCCAGCAGTCCCGGACAGGGCGGCCAGCATTTT.

The chain carries TRBV4-1 and TRBJ1-5; TRBD1 is a possible D gene (6 bases). V lost 0 bases, J lost 4 bases, and 10 bases lay in between. CDR3 length: 15 amino acids. CDR1 is MGHRA and CDR2 is YSYEKL in the germline V gene. The CDR3 spells CASSQDYRDNQPQHF. The CDR3 nucleotides read TGCGCCAGCAGCCAAGATTACAGGGATAATCAGCCCCAGCATTTT.

This clonotype has at least ten counts. V usage is TRBV7-2 and J usage is TRBJ2-1; D is uncertain. Germline assignment: CDR1 SGHTA and CDR2 FQGNSA. Trimming shortened V by 5 bases and J by 4 bases, and 12 bases separated the two germline ends. This CDR3 spans 14 amino acids. CDR3 in amino acids: CASSALHGYNEQFF. CDR3 nucleotide sequence: TGTGCCAGCAGCGCCCTACACGGATACAATGAGCAGTTCTTC.

This clonotype was counted ten times or more. The rearrangement links TRBV6-5 to TRBJ2-7, with 8 bases aligning to TRBD2. CDR3 length: 15 amino acids. The trim removed 3 bases at V and 7 bases at J, leaving 11 bases unmatched. The germline V gene has CDR1 MNHEY and CDR2 SVGAGI. The CDR3 protein is CASSYTGGRLAEQYF. CDR3 nucleotides: TGTGCCAGCAGTTATACGGGGGGGAGACTCGCGGAGCAGTACTTC.

The sample holds a few counts of this clonotype. CDR3 loop: CASTLGGGNTEAFF. The CDR3 DNA follows: TGTGCCAGCACCCTGGGGGGAGGGAACACTGAAGCTTTCTTT. The V call is TRBV7-6, the J call TRBJ1-1; possibly TRBD1 for D (5 bases). Germline CDR1 is SGHVS and CDR2 is FNYEAQ. This CDR3 comprises 14 residues. The V end lost 7 bases, the J end lost 1 base, and 13 bases lay between the germline ends.

This rearrangement joins TRBV5-6 to TRBJ1-2, with a weak D call TRBD1 (6 bases). Per the germline V gene, CDR1 is SGHDT and CDR2 is YYEEEE. The length of the CDR3 is 15 residues. Trimming removed 2 bases from V and 2 bases from J, with 13 bases in between. CDR3 bases: TGTGCCAGCAGCTTTGAGGGGGGCTGGAACTATGGCTACACCTTC. The encoded protein is CASSFEGGWNYGYTF.

This clonotype was observed at least ten times. The chain combines TRBV7-9 with TRBJ2-3, with 9 positions matching TRBD2. Losses at the gene ends were 8 bases for V and 2 bases for J; bases not matched to a gene: 14. The CDR3 is 17 residues long. The germline V gene has CDR1 SEHNR and CDR2 FQNEAQ (reference sequence). DNA for the CDR3: TGTGCCAGCGCCAGTAGACTTAGCGGGGGCCACACAGATACGCAGTATTTT. Protein: CASASRLSGGHTDTQYF.

This clonotype was counted many times. V and J are TRBV7-6 and TRBJ2-7, with 8 nucleotides matching TRBD1. The CDR3 length is 17 residues. Germline assignment: CDR1 SGHVS and CDR2 FNYEAQ. V was clipped by 6 bases and J by 6 bases; unmatched bases: 19. CDR3 nucleotide sequence: TGTGCCAGCAGTTCCTATTTACCGGGACAGGTGGGGCGCGAGCAGTACTTC. This encodes CASSSYLPGQVGREQYF.

The genes are TRBV4-2 and TRBJ2-1; 7 bases match TRBD2. Germline trimming cut 1 base from V and 10 bases from J; bases unmatched to any gene: 10. The CDR3 contains 15 residues. Germline values: CDR1 LGHNA, CDR2 YNFKEQ. The CDR3 DNA is TGTGCCAGCAGCCAAGCAAGCGGGGACTTATCAGAGCAGTTCTTC. Translating it yields CASSQASGDLSEQFF.

This clonotype was seen more than once but under ten times. The chain joins TRBV20-1 to TRBJ1-2; no definite D call. Trimming removed 2 bases from V and 2 bases from J, with 18 bases in between. Germline CDR1 and CDR2: DFQATT and SNEGSKA (reference sequence). This CDR3 comprises 16 residues. The CDR3 protein is CSARPDTARYNYGYTF. For the CDR3, the DNA is TGCAGTGCTAGACCTGATACGGCAAGATACAACTATGGCTACACCTTC.

This clonotype was recorded a few times. Here the CDR3 DNA reads TGTGCCAGCAGTTACCGTGGACAGGGGGCGGGCTCCTACGAGCAGTACTTC. Amino acid sequence: CASSYRGQGAGSYEQYF. This rearrangement joins TRBV6-2 or TRBV6-3 to TRBJ2-7; 11 bases line up with TRBD1. The CDR3 runs to 17 residues. CDR1 and CDR2 from the germline V gene are MNHEY and SVGEGT. J was trimmed by 0 bases and V by 2 bases; bases with no gene match: 6.

Many counts were recorded for this clonotype. The J gene is TRBJ2-1, the V gene TRBV5-1; TRBD2 is a possible D gene (6 bases). The CDR3 extends over 17 amino acids. Trimming removed 0 bases at V and 0 bases at J, with 13 bases between. Germline assignment: CDR1 SGHRS and CDR2 YFSETQ. This CDR3 is CASSLAPAGSSYNEQFF. CDR3 DNA: TGCGCCAGCAGCTTGGCCCCAGCCGGGAGCTCCTACAATGAGCAGTTCTTC.

This clonotype was seen more than once but under ten times. This chain joins TRBV4-3 and TRBJ1-5, with TRBD1 identical over 8 bases. The germline CDR1 and CDR2 sequences are LGHNA and YSLEER. Losses at the gene ends were 0 bases for V and 3 bases for J; bases not matched to a gene: 4. This CDR3 has 16 residues. The CDR3 nucleotides are TGCGCCAGCAGCCAAGATCGGACAGGGACCAATCAGCCCCAGCATTTT. This gives the protein CASSQDRTGTNQPQHF.

This clonotype was counted many times. The genes are TRBV7-8 and TRBJ1-2; 9 nucleotides line up with TRBD1. The CDR3 is made up of 14 amino acids. The V segment lost 5 bases and the J segment 1 base; nucleotides outside the gene matches: 2. The V gene's germline CDR1 is SGHVS and CDR2 FQNEAQ. CDR3 region: CASSMDRGNYGYTF. The CDR3 DNA reads TGTGCCAGCAGCATGGACAGGGGTAACTATGGCTACACCTTC.

This clonotype was counted ten times or more. The rearrangement links TRBV7-2 to TRBJ2-7; D is ambiguous. Deletions cut 2 bases from V and 5 bases from J, with 13 bases between. The CDR3 extends over 14 amino acids. The germline V gene encodes CDR1 SGHTA and CDR2 FQGNSA. CDR3 sequence (DNA): TGTGCCAGCAGCTTAATCTGGGAAGGGAACGAGCAGTACTTC. Translation gives CASSLIWEGNEQYF.

This clonotype was detected a few times. The V and J genes are TRBV10-3 and TRBJ1-2; D unclear. Germline V gene lookup returns CDR1 ENHRY and CDR2 SYGVKD. This CDR3 region has 14 residues. Trimming cost V 0 bases and J 5 bases, with 10 bases left between them. CDR3 nucleotide sequence: TGTGCCATCAGTGAGTCGATGGCAGAATATGGCTACACCTTC. Translating gives CAISESMAEYGYTF.

This clonotype was seen repeatedly, ten times or more. The V call is TRBV11-3, the J call TRBJ2-1; D not resolved. CDR1 is SGHNT and CDR2 is YENEEA in the germline V gene. V lost 1 base and J lost 8, with 9 bases in between. CDR3 size: 13 residues. The CDR3 DNA sequence: TGTGCCAGCAGCTTAGGACCAGTGGATGAGCAGTTCTTC. This codes for CASSLGPVDEQFF.

The rearrangement uses TRBV7-9 and TRBJ2-7; a possible D gene is TRBD2 (6 bases). The CDR3 sequence is 16 residues long. CDR1 is SEHNR and CDR2 is FQNEAQ in the germline V gene (reference sequence). V lost 5 bases and J lost 1, with 18 bases in between. The CDR3 region has the DNA TGTGCCAGCAGCCCGCGGGGAGGAACCGCTTCCTACGAGCAGTACTTC. This translates into CASSPRGGTASYEQYF.

This clonotype has more than one count but fewer than ten. The chain joins TRBV6-1 to TRBJ1-6; D gene ambiguous. CDR1 is MNHNS and CDR2 is SASEGT in the germline V gene. With 6 bases removed from V and 1 base from J, the gap between germline ends came to 16 bases. This CDR3 is built from 17 residues. CDR3 nucleotides: TGTGCCAGCAGCCCCCCCCCGGGGAGTTCCTATAATTCACCCCTCCACTTT. This translates into CASSPPPGSSYNSPLHF.

V usage is TRBV28 and J usage is TRBJ1-4, with 7 bases identical to TRBD1. CDR1 is MDHEN, CDR2 SYDVKM, per germline. This CDR3 has 13 amino acids. Trimming cost V 8 bases and J 4 bases; bases outside gene matches: 4. The CDR3 region is CASQRQGNEKLFF. The CDR3 DNA sequence: TGTGCCAGCCAGCGACAGGGTAATGAAAAACTGTTTTTT.

This clonotype has more than one count but fewer than ten. The V call is TRBV27, the J call TRBJ2-7; D might be TRBD1 (6 bases). Germline V CDR1 and CDR2: MNHEY, SMNVEV (reference sequence). Trimming shortened V by 6 bases and J by 0 bases, and 15 bases separated the two germline ends. The CDR3 runs 15 residues. CDR3 protein: CASSRSRQASYEQYF. CDR3 nucleotide sequence: TGTGCCAGCAGCCGCTCACGACAGGCCTCCTACGAGCAGTACTTC.

This clonotype was seen many times. The DNA for the CDR3 is TGTGCCAGCAGTGAATTGGGGCAGGGAAGTGGTGGCACTGAAGCTTTCTTT. Translation gives CASSELGQGSGGTEAFF. The chain links TRBV25-1 to TRBJ1-1; a possible D gene is TRBD1 (5 bases). Germline V gene data show CDR1 as MGHDK and CDR2 as SYGVNS. V lost 1 base to trimming and J lost 4 bases, with 19 bases between them. The CDR3 runs to 17 residues.

This clonotype was seen more than once but under ten times. This rearrangement joins TRBV11-2 to TRBJ2-3; weak D call: TRBD1 (5 bases). Germline CDR1 and CDR2: SGHAT and FQNNGV. This CDR3 comprises 16 residues. With 5 bases removed from V and 1 base from J, the gap between germline ends came to 16 bases. The CDR3 sequence: CASSPRATRGTDTQYF. In nucleotides, the CDR3 is TGTGCCAGCAGCCCTCGGGCCACCAGGGGCACAGATACGCAGTATTTT.

This clonotype was observed at least ten times. The V call is TRBV5-5, the J call TRBJ1-1; D uncertain. The CDR3 has 14 residues. Germline values: CDR1 SGHKS, CDR2 YYEKEE (reference sequence). V was clipped by 0 bases and J by 1 base, with 7 bases between them. The CDR3 sequence: CASSLDLWNTEAFF. As DNA, the CDR3 is TGTGCCAGCAGCTTGGATCTGTGGAACACTGAAGCTTTCTTT. Variable domain in full (rest from reference TRBV5-5 and TRBJ1-1): DAGVTQSPTHLIKTRGQQVTLRCSPISGHKSVSWYQQVLGQGPQFIFQYYEKEERGRGNFPDRFSARQFPNYSSELNVNALLLGDSALYLCASSLDLWNTEAFFGQGTRLTVV.

The chain is built from TRBV7-8 and TRBJ1-6; TRBD1 matches at 9 bases. CDR3 length equals 15 residues. J lost 9 bases, V lost 6 bases, and 9 bases had no gene match. Looked up from germline, CDR1 is SGHVS and CDR2 is FQNEAQ. The CDR3, as DNA: TGTGCCAGCAGTCTCCCGGGACAGGGTCGTTCACCCCTCCACTTT. Protein sequence: CASSLPGQGRSPLHF.

This chain joins TRBV11-3 and TRBJ2-1; D uncertain. Trimming shortened V by 5 bases and J by 6 bases, and 8 bases separated the two germline ends. The CDR3 covers 12 residues. Germline lookup yields CDR1 SGHNT and CDR2 YENEEA. The CDR3 bases are TGTGCCAGCAGCGGCCCGGCCAATGAGCAGTTCTTC. Its translation: CASSGPANEQFF.

The sample holds many counts of this clonotype. This chain connects TRBV7-2 to TRBJ2-1, with 14 positions matching TRBD2. CDR1 and CDR2 (germline): SGHTA, FQGNSA. The CDR3 is 20 amino acids. Trimming cost V 5 bases and J 4 bases; bases outside gene matches: 16. For the CDR3, the DNA is TGTGCCAGCAGCCCCGGGACTAGCGGGGGCGAAGGCGCTGCTTACAATGAGCAGTTCTTC. Protein: CASSPGTSGGEGAAYNEQFF.

This clonotype was observed at least ten times. The CDR3 is CASSRTEGAQHF. The CDR3 coding sequence is TGTGCCAGCAGCCGCACCGAAGGGGCCCAGCATTTT. The chain has TRBV7-2 and TRBJ1-5; a weak D match, TRBD1 (5 bases). This CDR3 comprises 12 residues. CDR1 SGHTA and CDR2 FQGNSA come from the germline V gene. Trimming cost V 5 bases and J 11 bases, with 13 bases left between them.

The CDR3 nucleotides read TGTGCCAGCAGCTTAGATAGGGGGCTGATTGATACGCAGTATTTT. Translation: CASSLDRGLIDTQYF. The chain has TRBV7-2 and TRBJ2-3; TRBD1 matches 7 bases. V gave up 1 base and J gave up 6 bases; unmatched junction bases: 7. This CDR3 has 15 residues. Germline V gene data show CDR1 as SGHTA and CDR2 as FQGNSA.